The entry below gives a single TCR beta chain sequence along with its context. The antigen remains undetermined. Looked up from germline, CDR1 is MDHEN and CDR2 is SYDVKM. The CDR3 runs 12 residues. This entry comes from a study of cytomegalovirus exposure and HLA in healthy donors. Findings and limits, study-wide: More than 150 TCR beta chains were listed as cytomegalovirus-associated. The classifier reportedly diagnosed cytomegalovirus status with high sensitivity and specificity. First-cohort TCR clusters were later found to tend to co-occur in the roughly 110 validation repertoires. For most TCR sequences rarity was the rule, although some public TCRs occurred in many donors.

Sequenced by immunoSEQ multiplex PCR; TCRdb stores in-frame clones only, minus some. This table holds 150,000 to 250,000 clones, 80% to 90% found once. This chain joins TRBV28 and TRBJ2-2; TRBD2 agrees at 7 bases. The receptor's source is a woman aged 30 to 39 in good health and CMV-seropositive. The sequenced sample consisted of PBMCs. Here the CDR3 DNA reads TGTGCAGCGGGGCGCGTCCCCGGGGAGCTGTTTTTT. It specifies CAAGRVPGELFF.